Following are 25 T cell receptor beta chains from one sample sequenced in a study of blood T cells in healthy people across ages. Through a sample-barcoded 5' primer and a J-beta primer mix, a second PCR was run for 7 to 11 cycles. MiXCR, applied by TCRdb to the 5' RACE reads, yields one record per CDR3 protein. The sample holds hundreds of thousands of distinct CDR3 sequences, approximately 44% seen once. The sample consisted of blood. The receptors here all came from a man between 60 and 75 years old in good health.

The chain couples TRBV2 to TRBJ1-4; D gene unclear. Germline CDR1 SNHLY, CDR2 FYNNEI. Trimming shortened V by 5 bases and J by 3 bases, and 7 bases separated the two germline ends. The CDR3 length is 13 residues. CDR3 residues: CASSNRANEKLFF. DNA of the CDR3: TGTGCCAGCAGTAACAGAGCTAATGAAAAACTGTTTTTT.

This chain links TRBV6-2 or TRBV6-3 with TRBJ1-1; no firm D call. Between the trimmed V and J ends, which lost 0 bases and 0 bases, there was a span of 8 bases. The V gene's germline CDR1 is MNHEY and CDR2 SVGEGT. The CDR3 spans 15 residues. CDR3 sequence reads: CASSYSWLLNTEAFF. The CDR3 nucleotides read TGTGCCAGCAGTTACTCCTGGCTCCTGAACACTGAAGCTTTCTTT.

A note on this clonotype: Possible read error: a much larger clone is one base away. This CDR3 is CSVEHRGEQTQYF. In DNA, the CDR3 is TGCAGCGTTGAACACAGGGGAGAACAGACCCAGTACTTC. The chain couples TRBV29-1 to TRBJ2-7; TRBD1 matches at 7 bases. The end of the DNA aligns better with TRBJ2-5, so the J call may be wrong. The CDR3 contains 13 residues. Germline CDR1 reads SQVTM; CDR2 reads ANQGSEA.

This clonotype has more than one count but fewer than ten. The chain couples TRBV7-2 to TRBJ2-7; no definite D call. The CDR3 covers 12 residues. Germline V gene sequence: CDR1 SGHTA, CDR2 FQGNSA. V was pared by 5 bases and J by 7 bases, with 12 bases between. CDR3 amino acids: CASSLDYGEQYF. The CDR3 DNA reads as TGTGCCAGCAGCCTCGATTACGGGGAGCAGTACTTC.

This chain connects TRBV5-1 to TRBJ2-1; 8 nucleotides line up with TRBD2. V lost 4 bases and J lost 4; bases outside the gene matches: 7. CDR1 is SGHRS and CDR2 is YFSETQ in the germline V gene. This CDR3 is built from 15 residues. The CDR3: CASSIAGLRYNEQFF. In nucleotides, the CDR3 is TGCGCCAGCAGCATAGCGGGGCTCAGGTACAATGAGCAGTTCTTC.

J is TRBJ2-3 and V is TRBV4-3; D call uncertain. The CDR3 consists of 16 residues. Germline V gene data show CDR1 as LGHNA and CDR2 as YSLEER. The V gene lost 0 bases and the J gene lost 2 bases, with 12 bases spanning the gap. Here the CDR3 reads CASSQDRGSHTDTQYF. The DNA of the CDR3 is TGCGCCAGCAGCCAAGACCGTGGGTCACACACAGATACGCAGTATTTT.

For the CDR3, the DNA is TGTGCCAGCAGCCAACTCAATTTTCCACAAGTGCTCGAGGATACGCAGTATTTT. It encodes CASSQLNFPQVLEDTQYF. The chain joins TRBV14 to TRBJ2-3, with D uncertain. CDR1 SGHDN and CDR2 FVKESK come from the germline V gene. The CDR3 runs 18 residues. Trimming cost V 2 bases and J 6 bases, with 24 bases left between them.

This clonotype occurred a few times. V and J are TRBV5-4 and TRBJ2-6; no clear D gene. This CDR3 has 16 residues. Germline loops: CDR1 SGHNT, CDR2 YYREEE (reference sequence). Deletions cut 0 bases from V and 0 bases from J, with 7 bases between. CDR3 protein: CASSLGRPSGANVLTF. CDR3 in DNA: TGTGCCAGCAGCTTGGGACGCCCCTCTGGGGCCAACGTCCTGACTTTC.

In regard to this clonotype: Just one base apart from a much larger clone, this may be a read error. The chain has TRBV6-2 or TRBV6-3 and TRBJ2-1; no clear D gene. Germline loops: CDR1 MNHEY, CDR2 SVGEGT. Deletions cut 5 bases from V and 6 bases from J, with 17 bases between. The CDR3 consists of 15 residues. The CDR3 DNA follows: TGTGCCAGCAGTACTGGACCCGAAGGTGGCAATGAGCAGTTCTTC. This gives the protein CASSTGPEGGNEQFF.

This chain uses TRBV29-1 with TRBJ1-1, with 7 bases matching TRBD1. Germline V gives CDR1 SQVTM, CDR2 ANQGSEA. V lost 6 bases to trimming and J lost 0 bases; unmatched junction nucleotides: 7. The CDR3 is 14 residues long. In DNA form, the CDR3 reads TGCAGCGTCGCCGGGACAGTTATGAACACTGAAGCTTTCTTT. Protein product: CSVAGTVMNTEAFF.

The V and J genes are TRBV9 and TRBJ2-1; D is undetermined. Trimming removed 2 bases from V and 0 bases from J, with 15 bases in between. The CDR3 runs to 17 residues. CDR1 and CDR2 (germline): SGDLS, YYNGEE. CDR3 DNA sequence: TGTGCCAGCAGCGTCTCCTGGCACCCCAACTCCTACAATGAGCAGTTCTTC. This sequence encodes CASSVSWHPNSYNEQFF.

The rearrangement uses TRBV29-1 and TRBJ2-5; D is tentatively TRBD1 or TRBD2 (5 bases each). Trimming took 4 bases from V and 5 from J, leaving 14 bases between them. Germline assignment: CDR1 SQVTM and CDR2 ANQGSEA. The CDR3 spans 13 residues. This chain's CDR3 is CSVAPGAYETQYF. DNA of the CDR3: TGCAGCGTTGCCCCCGGGGCATATGAGACCCAGTACTTC.

V is TRBV20-1 and J is TRBJ2-1, with unresolved D. With 0 bases removed from V and 0 bases from J, the gap between germline ends came to 6 bases. The CDR3 extends over 14 amino acids. CDR1 is DFQATT, CDR2 SNEGSKA, per germline (reference sequence). The CDR3 sequence is CSARDPISYNEQFF. CDR3 nucleotide sequence: TGCAGTGCTAGAGATCCAATCTCCTACAATGAGCAGTTCTTC.

The chain uses TRBV7-2 and TRBJ2-1, with 12 nucleotides matching TRBD2. The germline V gene has CDR1 SGHTA and CDR2 FQGNSA. V gave up 8 bases and J gave up 12 bases; unmatched junction bases: 11. The CDR3 loop spans 14 amino acids. The CDR3 sequence is CASSVTSGGVGQFF. DNA for the CDR3: TGTGCCAGCTCCGTGACTAGCGGGGGTGTCGGGCAGTTCTTC.

V gene TRBV6-2 or TRBV6-3 combines with J gene TRBJ2-7, with 11 bases aligning to TRBD2. CDR1 and CDR2 from the germline V gene are MNHEY and SVGEGT. This CDR3 region has 15 residues. The V gene end was trimmed by 5 bases and the J gene end by 1 base; junction bases not matched to a gene: 4. The CDR3 DNA sequence: TGTGCCAGCAGTAAGACTAGCGGGGAGTCCTACGAGCAGTACTTC. As protein: CASSKTSGESYEQYF.

The DNA of the CDR3 is TGTGCCAGCAGCGTAGCCCCGACTAGCGGGGGGGCTGGGACGCAGTATTTT. As protein: CASSVAPTSGGAGTQYF. The V gene is TRBV9, the J gene TRBJ2-3; 14 nucleotides line up with TRBD2. CDR3 length equals 17 residues. The germline V gene has CDR1 SGDLS and CDR2 YYNGEE. V was pared by 0 bases and J by 9 bases, with 9 bases of the junction left unmatched. Full variable domain (outside the CDR3, taken from reference TRBV9 and TRBJ2-3): DSGVTQTPKHLITATGQRVTLRCSPRSGDLSVYWYQQSLDQGLQFLIQYYNGEERAKGNILERFSAQQFPDLHSELNLSSLELGDSALYFCASSVAPTSGGAGTQYFGPGTRLTVL.

The V gene is TRBV12-3 or TRBV12-4, the J gene TRBJ1-5, with TRBD1 as a possible D gene (5 bases). Trimming cost V 3 bases and J 6 bases, with 9 bases left between them. The CDR3 is made up of 13 amino acids. CDR3 sequence (DNA): TGTGCCAGCAGTTTGGGGCAGCTTCAGCCCCAGCATTTT. Residues: CASSLGQLQPQHF.

This clonotype was seen once. The chain couples TRBV20-1 to TRBJ2-3, with a tentative D call TRBD2 (6 bases). Trimming removed 0 bases at V and 2 bases at J, with 15 bases between. Germline CDR1 DFQATT, CDR2 SNEGSKA (reference sequence). The CDR3 covers 16 residues. As DNA, the CDR3 is TGCAGTGCTAGAGAGCCGGGGGACCCACTCACAGATACGCAGTATTTT. Its protein is CSAREPGDPLTDTQYF.

The sample holds a few counts of this clonotype. The chain carries TRBV6-5 and TRBJ2-1; 13 bases line up with TRBD2. Germline trimming cut 3 bases from V and 15 bases from J; bases unmatched to any gene: 11. CDR3 length: 15 residues. The germline CDR1 and CDR2 sequences are MNHEY and SVGAGI. Written as DNA, the CDR3 is TGTGCCAGCAGTTATAGGACTAGCGGGGGCCAACCGTCGTTCTTC. Its translation is CASSYRTSGGQPSFF.

The CDR3 DNA reads as TGCGCCAGCAGCCAAGACTGGGGAGCGGGGGTAGGAGAGACCCAGTACTTC. It codes for CASSQDWGAGVGETQYF. The rearrangement joins TRBV4-3 to TRBJ2-5; 8 nucleotides agree with TRBD2. The CDR3 length is 17 residues. With 0 bases clipped from V and 4 bases from J, the junction kept 10 bases outside the gene matches. In germline, CDR1 is LGHNA, CDR2 YSLEER.

Notes on this clonotype: A read error may account for a junction end that differs from germline. Here the CDR3 DNA reads TGTGCCAGCAGCCCCAGGACAGGGCACACCGGGGAGCTATTTTTT. It is translated as CASSPRTGHTGELFF. This sequence joins TRBV9 and TRBJ2-2; 8 bases line up with TRBD1. The CDR3 runs 15 residues. The germline V gene has CDR1 SGDLS and CDR2 YYNGEE.

The rearrangement links TRBV7-9 to TRBJ2-5; D is ambiguous. This CDR3 is 13 amino acids long. V was clipped by 6 bases and J by 3 bases, with 11 bases between them. Germline V lookup: CDR1 SEHNR, CDR2 FQNEAQ (reference sequence). CDR3 nucleotides: TGTGCCAGCAGAACGGGTCCCGAAGAGACCCAGTACTTC. Translating it yields CASRTGPEETQYF.

V and J are TRBV7-9 and TRBJ1-1; a possible D gene is TRBD1 (5 bases). The V end lost 11 bases, the J end lost 1 base, and 14 bases lay between the germline ends. This CDR3 spans 13 amino acids. The V gene's germline CDR1 is SEHNR and CDR2 FQNEAQ (reference sequence). This CDR3 reads CAGGSTGNTEAFF. The CDR3 DNA is TGTGCCGGCGGGAGCACAGGGAACACTGAAGCTTTCTTT.

This clonotype was recorded a few times. The rearrangement links TRBV4-3 to TRBJ2-3; unclear D gene. The V and J ends lost 0 bases and 0 bases respectively, with 7 bases between them. CDR3 length: 15 residues. The germline CDR1 and CDR2 sequences are LGHNA and YSLEER. The CDR3: CASSQESRSTDTQYF. The CDR3 nucleotides are TGCGCCAGCAGCCAAGAGAGCAGGAGCACAGATACGCAGTATTTT.

The chain combines TRBV6-6 with TRBJ1-5, with TRBD1 matching 7 bases. The V and J ends lost 6 bases and 3 bases, in that order; junction bases with no gene match: 5. This CDR3 region has 14 residues. Germline values: CDR1 MNHNY, CDR2 SVGAGI (reference sequence). CDR3 protein: CASRRQGDNQPQHF. DNA of the CDR3: TGTGCCAGCAGGAGACAGGGAGACAATCAGCCCCAGCATTTT.